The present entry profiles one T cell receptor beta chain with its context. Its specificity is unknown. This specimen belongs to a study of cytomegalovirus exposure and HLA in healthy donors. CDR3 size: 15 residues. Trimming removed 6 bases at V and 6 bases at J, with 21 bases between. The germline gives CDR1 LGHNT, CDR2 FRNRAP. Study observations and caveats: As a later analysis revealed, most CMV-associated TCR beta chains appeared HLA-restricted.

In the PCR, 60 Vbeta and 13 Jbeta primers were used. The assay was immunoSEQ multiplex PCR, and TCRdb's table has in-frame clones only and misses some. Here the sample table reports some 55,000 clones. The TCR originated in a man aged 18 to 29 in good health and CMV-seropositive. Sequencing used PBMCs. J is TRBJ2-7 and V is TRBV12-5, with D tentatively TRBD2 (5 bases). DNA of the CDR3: TGTGCTAGTGGACCCCCGAGACTACCGATCTCCGAGCAGTACTTC. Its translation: CASGPPRLPISEQYF.